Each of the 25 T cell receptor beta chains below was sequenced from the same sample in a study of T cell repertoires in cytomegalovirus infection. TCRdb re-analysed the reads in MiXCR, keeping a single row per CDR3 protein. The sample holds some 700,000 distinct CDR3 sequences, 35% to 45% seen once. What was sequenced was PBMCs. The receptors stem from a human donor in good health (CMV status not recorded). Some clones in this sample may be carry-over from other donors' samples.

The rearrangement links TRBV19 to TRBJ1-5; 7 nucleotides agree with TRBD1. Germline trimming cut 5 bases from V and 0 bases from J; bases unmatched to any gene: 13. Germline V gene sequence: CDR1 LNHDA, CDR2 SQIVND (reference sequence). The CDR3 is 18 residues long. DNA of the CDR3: TGTGCCAGTAGTCCCGATTCGACAGGGACTTATAGCAATCAGCCCCAGCATTTT. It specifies CASSPDSTGTYSNQPQHF.

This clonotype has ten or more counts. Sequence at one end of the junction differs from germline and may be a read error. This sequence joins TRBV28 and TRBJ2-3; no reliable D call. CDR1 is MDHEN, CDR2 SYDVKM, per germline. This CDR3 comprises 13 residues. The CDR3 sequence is CASSPLSTDTQYF. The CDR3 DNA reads TGTGCTAGCAGCCCCCTGAGCACAGATACGCAGTATTTT.

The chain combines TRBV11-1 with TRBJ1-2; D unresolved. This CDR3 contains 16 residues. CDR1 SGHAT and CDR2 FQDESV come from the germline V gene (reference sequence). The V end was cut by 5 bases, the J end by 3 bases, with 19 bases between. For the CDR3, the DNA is TGTGCCAGCAGCCCCCGAGTCGGGATGGAAGACTATGGCTACACCTTC. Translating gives CASSPRVGMEDYGYTF.

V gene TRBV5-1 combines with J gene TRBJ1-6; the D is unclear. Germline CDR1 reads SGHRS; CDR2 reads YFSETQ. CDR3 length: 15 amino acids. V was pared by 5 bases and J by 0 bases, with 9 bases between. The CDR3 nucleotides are TGCGCCAGCAGTAGGGAGGCCTCCTATAATTCACCCCTCCACTTT. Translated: CASSREASYNSPLHF.

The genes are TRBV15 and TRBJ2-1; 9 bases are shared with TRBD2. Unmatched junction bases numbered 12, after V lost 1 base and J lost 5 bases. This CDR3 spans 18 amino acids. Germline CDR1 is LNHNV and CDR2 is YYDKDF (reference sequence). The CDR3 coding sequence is TGTGCCACCAGCAGAGTGGGAGGGAGCGGGAGGAGAAACAATGAGCAGTTCTTC. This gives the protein CATSRVGGSGRRNNEQFF.

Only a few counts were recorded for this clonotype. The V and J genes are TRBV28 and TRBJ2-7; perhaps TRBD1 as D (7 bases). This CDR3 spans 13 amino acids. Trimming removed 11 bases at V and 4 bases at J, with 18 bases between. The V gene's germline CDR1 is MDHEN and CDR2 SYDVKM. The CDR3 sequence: CASAGGKGYEQYF. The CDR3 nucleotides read TGTGCCTCGGCAGGGGGGAAAGGGTACGAGCAGTACTTC.

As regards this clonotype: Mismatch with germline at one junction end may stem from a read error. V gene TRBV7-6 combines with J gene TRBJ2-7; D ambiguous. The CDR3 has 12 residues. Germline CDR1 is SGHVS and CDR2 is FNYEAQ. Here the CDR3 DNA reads TGTGCCAGCAGCTTCGATAGGCGCGAGACGTGCTTC. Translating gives CASSFDRRETCF. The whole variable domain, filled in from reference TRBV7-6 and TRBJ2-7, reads GAGVSQSPRYKVTKRGQDVALRCDPISGHVSLYWYRQALGQGPEFLTYFNYEAQQDKSGLPNDRFSAERPEGSISTLTIQRTEQRDSAMYRCASSFDRRETCFGPGTRLTVT.

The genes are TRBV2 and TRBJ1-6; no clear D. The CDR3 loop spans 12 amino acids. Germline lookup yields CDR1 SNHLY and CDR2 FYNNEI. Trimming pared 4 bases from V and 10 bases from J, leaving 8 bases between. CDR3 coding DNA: TGTGCCAGCAGTGGTAGGGCGTCACCCCTCCACTTT. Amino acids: CASSGRASPLHF.

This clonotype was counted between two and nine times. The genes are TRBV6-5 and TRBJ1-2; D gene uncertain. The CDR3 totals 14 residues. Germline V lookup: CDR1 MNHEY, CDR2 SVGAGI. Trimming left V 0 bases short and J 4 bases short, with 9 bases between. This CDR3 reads CASSYSGGIYGYTF. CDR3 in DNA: TGTGCCAGCAGTTACTCTGGCGGAATCTATGGCTACACCTTC.

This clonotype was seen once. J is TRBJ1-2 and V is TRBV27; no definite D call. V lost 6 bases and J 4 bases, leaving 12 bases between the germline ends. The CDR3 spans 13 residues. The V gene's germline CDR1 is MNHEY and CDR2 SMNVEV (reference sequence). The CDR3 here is CASRPHSSYGYTF. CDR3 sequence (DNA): TGTGCCAGCAGACCACACAGCTCCTATGGCTACACCTTC.

DNA of the CDR3: TGTGCCAGCAGCTTTGGCTTGGGACAGGGACCCGAGCAGTACTTC. Translated, it gives CASSFGLGQGPEQYF. This rearrangement joins TRBV7-9 to TRBJ2-7, with 9 bases aligning to TRBD1. Germline V gene lookup returns CDR1 SEHNR and CDR2 FQNEAQ (reference sequence). The ends lost 3 bases at V and 6 bases at J; junction bases unmatched: 9. This CDR3 has 15 amino acids.

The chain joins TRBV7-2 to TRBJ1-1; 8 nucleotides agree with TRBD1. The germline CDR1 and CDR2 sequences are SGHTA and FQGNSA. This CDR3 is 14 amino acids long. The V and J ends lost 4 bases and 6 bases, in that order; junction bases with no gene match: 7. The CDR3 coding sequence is TGTGCCAGCAGCTCAGACAGGGGTTTCGCTGAAGCTTTCTTT. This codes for CASSSDRGFAEAFF.

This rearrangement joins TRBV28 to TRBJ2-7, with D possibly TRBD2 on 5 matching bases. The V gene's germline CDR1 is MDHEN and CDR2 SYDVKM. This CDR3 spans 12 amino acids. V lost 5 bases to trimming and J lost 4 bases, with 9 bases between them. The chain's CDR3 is CASSAVAYEQYF. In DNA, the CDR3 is TGTGCCAGCAGTGCTGTAGCGTACGAGCAGTACTTC. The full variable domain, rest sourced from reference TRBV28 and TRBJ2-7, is DVKVTQSSRYLVKRTGEKVFLECVQDMDHENMFWYRQDPGLGLRLIYFSYDVKMKEKGDIPEGYSVSREKKERFSLILESASTNQTSMYLCASSAVAYEQYFGPGTRLTVT.

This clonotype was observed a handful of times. The CDR3 bases are TGTGCCAGCAGCCACCCGACTAGCGGGAGGGCCTATGGTAGTGAGCAGTTCTTC. This encodes CASSHPTSGRAYGSEQFF. The rearrangement links TRBV6-5 to TRBJ2-1, with 14 bases fitting TRBD2. The CDR3 covers 18 residues. After removal of 6 bases from V and 9 bases from J, the junction contained 16 bases not matched to a gene. Germline CDR1 MNHEY, CDR2 SVGAGI.

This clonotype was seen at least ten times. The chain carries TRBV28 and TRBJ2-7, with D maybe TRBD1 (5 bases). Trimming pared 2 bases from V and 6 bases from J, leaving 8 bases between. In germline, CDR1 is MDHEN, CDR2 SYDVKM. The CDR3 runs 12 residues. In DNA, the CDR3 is TGTGCCAGCAGTTTACAGGGTCGCGAGCAGTACTTC. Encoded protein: CASSLQGREQYF.

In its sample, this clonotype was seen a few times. In DNA form, the CDR3 reads TGCAGTGCTAGACCGCAGAACTATGGCTACACCTTC. Residues: CSARPQNYGYTF. The chain combines TRBV20-1 with TRBJ1-2; D uncertain. This CDR3 region has 12 residues. Germline CDR1 and CDR2: DFQATT and SNEGSKA (reference sequence). The V end was cut by 2 bases, the J end by 2 bases, with 6 bases between.

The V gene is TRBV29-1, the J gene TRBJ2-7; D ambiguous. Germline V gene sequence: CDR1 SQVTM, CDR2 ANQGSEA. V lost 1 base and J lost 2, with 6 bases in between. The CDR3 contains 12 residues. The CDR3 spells CSVEVAPYEQYF. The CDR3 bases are TGCAGCGTTGAAGTTGCCCCCTACGAGCAGTACTTC.

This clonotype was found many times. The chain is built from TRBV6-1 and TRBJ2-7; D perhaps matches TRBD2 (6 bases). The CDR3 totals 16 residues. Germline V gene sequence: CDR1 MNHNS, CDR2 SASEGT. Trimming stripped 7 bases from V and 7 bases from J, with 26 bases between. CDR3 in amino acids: CASTPGASAHPWEQYF. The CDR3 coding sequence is TGTGCCAGCACCCCTGGGGCTAGCGCCCATCCTTGGGAGCAGTACTTC.

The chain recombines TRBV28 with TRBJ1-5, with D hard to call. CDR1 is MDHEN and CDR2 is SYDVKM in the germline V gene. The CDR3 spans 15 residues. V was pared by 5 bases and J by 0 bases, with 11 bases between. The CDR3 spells CASSLQRYSNQPQHF. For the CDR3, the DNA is TGTGCCAGCAGTCTCCAACGGTATAGCAATCAGCCCCAGCATTTT.

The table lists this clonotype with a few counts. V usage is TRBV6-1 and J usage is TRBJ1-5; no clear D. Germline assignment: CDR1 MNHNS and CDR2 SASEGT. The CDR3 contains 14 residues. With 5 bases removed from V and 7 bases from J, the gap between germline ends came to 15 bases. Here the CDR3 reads CASSTVYADQPQHF. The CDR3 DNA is TGTGCCAGCAGTACGGTCTACGCCGACCAGCCCCAGCATTTT.

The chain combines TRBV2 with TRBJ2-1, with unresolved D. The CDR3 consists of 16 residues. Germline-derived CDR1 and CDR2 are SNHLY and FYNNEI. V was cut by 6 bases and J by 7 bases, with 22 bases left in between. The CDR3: CASRSVGAGRLNEQFF. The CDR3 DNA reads TGTGCCAGCAGGTCGGTTGGAGCAGGCAGGTTAAATGAGCAGTTCTTC.

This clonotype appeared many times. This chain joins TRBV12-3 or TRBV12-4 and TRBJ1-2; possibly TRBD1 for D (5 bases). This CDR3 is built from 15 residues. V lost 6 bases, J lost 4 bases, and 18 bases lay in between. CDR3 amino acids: CASSYRVGDVYGYTF. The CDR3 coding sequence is TGTGCCAGCAGCTACCGCGTTGGGGACGTCTATGGCTACACCTTC.

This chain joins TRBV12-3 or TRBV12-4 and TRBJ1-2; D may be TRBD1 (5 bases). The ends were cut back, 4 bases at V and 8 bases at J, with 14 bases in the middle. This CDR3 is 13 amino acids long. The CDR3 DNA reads TGTGCCAGCAGTTGGGACTCCCAGAAAGGCTACACCTTC. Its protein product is CASSWDSQKGYTF.

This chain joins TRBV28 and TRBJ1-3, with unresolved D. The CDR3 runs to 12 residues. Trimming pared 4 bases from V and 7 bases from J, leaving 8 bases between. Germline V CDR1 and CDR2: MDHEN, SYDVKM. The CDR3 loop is CASSSWANTIYF. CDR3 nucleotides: TGTGCCAGCAGTTCCTGGGCCAACACCATATATTTT.

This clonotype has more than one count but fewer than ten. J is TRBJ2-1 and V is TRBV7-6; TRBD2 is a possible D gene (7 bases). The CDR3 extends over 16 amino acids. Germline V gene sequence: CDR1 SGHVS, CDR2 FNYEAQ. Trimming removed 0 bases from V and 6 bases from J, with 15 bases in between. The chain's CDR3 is CASSLAGQRGGNEQFF. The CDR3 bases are TGTGCCAGCAGCTTAGCAGGACAGAGGGGGGGCAATGAGCAGTTCTTC.